Listed below are T cell receptor beta chains from one sample, sequenced in a study of human T cells and chemical hapten exposure. MiXCR, run by TCRdb on the RACE reads, gives a single entry per CDR3 protein. In the table there are 150,000 to 200,000 distinct CDR3 sequences, 24% of which are singletons. This sample comprised whole blood, obtained in connection with sensitization to the hapten diphenylcyclopropenone (DPC). These receptors all come from a woman aged 40 to 50 with alopecia areata. Some clones in this sample may be carry-over from other donors' samples. Each CDR3 is given with its conserved first and last residue. The order of the fields is CDR3 DNA, CDR3 protein, J gene, clone size, V gene, D gene. The D gene is left open where the match is weak. Expanded clones get a size class; other rows say once, few or many, or leave the size out.

CDR3 DNA: TGTGCCAGCAGCCCCGGGCCACACTACGAGCAGTACTTC; CDR3 protein: CASSPGPHYEQYF; J gene: TRBJ2-7; clone size: few; V gene: TRBV27; D gene: .
CDR3 DNA: TGTGCCAGCAGCTTATCTAGCGGCCAAGAGACCCAGTACTTC; CDR3 protein: CASSLSSGQETQYF; J gene: TRBJ2-5; clone size: few; V gene: TRBV5-1; D gene: TRBD2
CDR3 DNA: TGTGCCAGCTGCGATGGGGTTGCCCGAACTAACTATGGCTACACCTTC; CDR3 protein: CASCDGVARTNYGYTF; J gene: TRBJ1-2; clone size: few; V gene: TRBV6-2/TRBV6-3; D gene: .
CDR3 DNA: TGTGCCAGCAGCCAAGGTGTGGGGAGCACAGATACGCAGTATTTT; CDR3 protein: CASSQGVGSTDTQYF; J gene: TRBJ2-3; clone size: .; V gene: TRBV3-1; D gene: .
CDR3 DNA: TGTGCCAGCAGCCAAGGACTAGCGGCATACTCCTACAATGAGCAGTTCTTC; CDR3 protein: CASSQGLAAYSYNEQFF; J gene: TRBJ2-1; clone size: .; V gene: TRBV7-9; D gene: TRBD2
CDR3 DNA: TGTGCCAGCAGGGCGGGGGTTCACGGCACAGATACGCAGTATTTT; CDR3 protein: CASRAGVHGTDTQYF; J gene: TRBJ2-3; clone size: .; V gene: TRBV7-9; D gene: TRBD2
CDR3 DNA: TGTGCCAGCGAACTCCCGGTGCAGGGGGCGGGTGAGCAGTACTTC; CDR3 protein: CASELPVQGAGEQYF; J gene: TRBJ2-7; clone size: .; V gene: TRBV27; D gene: TRBD1
CDR3 DNA: TGTGCCAGCAGTGCCACCGGGGAGCTGTTTTTT; CDR3 protein: CASSATGELFF; J gene: TRBJ2-2; clone size: .; V gene: TRBV25-1; D gene: .
CDR3 DNA: TGCGCCAGCAGCTTTGATGACGTCCTCACAGATACGCAGTATTTT; CDR3 protein: CASSFDDVLTDTQYF; J gene: TRBJ2-3; clone size: few; V gene: TRBV5-1; D gene: .
CDR3 DNA: TGCAGTGCTAGAGTGGAGAGGACGCAGTATTTT; CDR3 protein: CSARVERTQYF; J gene: TRBJ2-3; clone size: .; V gene: TRBV20-1; D gene: .
CDR3 DNA: TGTGCCACCTCCCCGAGGCGGGAGTCAAGCCTTAGCACAGATACGCAGTATTTT; CDR3 protein: CATSPRRESSLSTDTQYF; J gene: TRBJ2-3; clone size: .; V gene: TRBV10-3; D gene: TRBD2
CDR3 DNA: TGTGCCACCAGTGATGGGGGGGCCAATGAGCAGTTCTTC; CDR3 protein: CATSDGGANEQFF; J gene: TRBJ2-1; clone size: many; V gene: TRBV24-1; D gene: .
CDR3 DNA: TGCAGCGTGGGAAACCTTGACGAGCAGTACTTC; CDR3 protein: CSVGNLDEQYF; J gene: TRBJ2-7; clone size: few; V gene: TRBV29-1; D gene: .
CDR3 DNA: TGTGCCAGCACATCAGTTGGAGAGACCCAGTACTTC; CDR3 protein: CASTSVGETQYF; J gene: TRBJ2-5; clone size: many; V gene: TRBV27; D gene: .
CDR3 DNA: TGCAGTGCGGGAGGGTCAGGGGCCAACGTCCTGACTTTC; CDR3 protein: CSAGGSGANVLTF; J gene: TRBJ2-6; clone size: few; V gene: TRBV20-1; D gene: TRBD2
CDR3 DNA: TGTGCCAGCATGCCCGGGACAGGTAGATCTCATACGCAGTATTTT; CDR3 protein: CASMPGTGRSHTQYF; J gene: TRBJ2-3; clone size: .; V gene: TRBV25-1; D gene: TRBD1
CDR3 DNA: TGCAGTGCTCTTAGCTCGGTTGCCTACGAGCAGTACTTC; CDR3 protein: CSALSSVAYEQYF; J gene: TRBJ2-7; clone size: few; V gene: TRBV20-1; D gene: .
CDR3 DNA: TGTGCCAGCAGTTTATCACAGGGAGCCTACGAGCAGTACTTC; CDR3 protein: CASSLSQGAYEQYF; J gene: TRBJ2-7; clone size: few; V gene: TRBV27; D gene: .
CDR3 DNA: TGTGCCAGCAGTTATCTCGGGACTCGACCGAATGAGCAGTTCTTC; CDR3 protein: CASSYLGTRPNEQFF; J gene: TRBJ2-1; clone size: .; V gene: TRBV2; D gene: .
CDR3 DNA: TGTGCCAGCAGCTCATACATAGCGGGAGGAGAGACCCAGTACTTC; CDR3 protein: CASSSYIAGGETQYF; J gene: TRBJ2-5; clone size: few; V gene: TRBV7-8; D gene: TRBD2
CDR3 DNA: TGTGCCAGCAAAGACCCCGCGAGCTATGGCTACACCTTC; CDR3 protein: CASKDPASYGYTF; J gene: TRBJ1-2; clone size: once; V gene: TRBV28; D gene: .
CDR3 DNA: TGTGCCATCACCGGGGACGGCTCCTACGAGCAGTACTTC; CDR3 protein: CAITGDGSYEQYF; J gene: TRBJ2-7; clone size: .; V gene: TRBV10-3; D gene: .
CDR3 DNA: TGCGCCAGCAGCGGACTAGCGGGACCAGAGCAGTTCTTC; CDR3 protein: CASSGLAGPEQFF; J gene: TRBJ2-1; clone size: .; V gene: TRBV5-1; D gene: TRBD2
CDR3 DNA: TGCAGCGTGTCGACAGGTCCGAGACAGCCCCAGCATTTT; CDR3 protein: CSVSTGPRQPQHF; J gene: TRBJ1-5; clone size: many; V gene: TRBV29-1; D gene: .
CDR3 DNA: TGTGCCAGCAGCCCAGGGCGACAGGGGACGAAAGCTTTCTTT; CDR3 protein: CASSPGRQGTKAFF; J gene: TRBJ1-1; clone size: few; V gene: TRBV11-3; D gene: TRBD1
CDR3 DNA: TGCGCCAGCAGCCAAGATACGAGCGGGCCAAGTAATGAGCAGTTCTTC; CDR3 protein: CASSQDTSGPSNEQFF; J gene: TRBJ2-1; clone size: .; V gene: TRBV4-3; D gene: .
CDR3 DNA: TGTGCCAGCAATGTTCTAGCGGGAGCACGAGACACCGGGGAGCTGTTTTTT; CDR3 protein: CASNVLAGARDTGELFF; J gene: TRBJ2-2; clone size: .; V gene: TRBV7-2; D gene: TRBD2
CDR3 DNA: TGTGCCAGCAGCTATGGGACACCGGGACAGGGTTATGGCTACACCTTC; CDR3 protein: CASSYGTPGQGYGYTF; J gene: TRBJ1-2; clone size: .; V gene: TRBV6-2/TRBV6-3; D gene: TRBD1
CDR3 DNA: TGTGCCAGCAGCGCCCCGGGGGTAGTGAACAATCAGCCCCAGCATTTT; CDR3 protein: CASSAPGVVNNQPQHF; J gene: TRBJ1-5; clone size: .; V gene: TRBV12-3/TRBV12-4; D gene: .
CDR3 DNA: TGTGCCAGCAGCCGGTTTCAAGCGGGAGACAATGAGCAGTTCTTC; CDR3 protein: CASSRFQAGDNEQFF; J gene: TRBJ2-1; clone size: .; V gene: TRBV4-2; D gene: TRBD2
CDR3 DNA: TGCGCCAGCAGCTTGGAGGCGGGGACCTACAATGAGCAGTTCTTC; CDR3 protein: CASSLEAGTYNEQFF; J gene: TRBJ2-1; clone size: .; V gene: TRBV5-1; D gene: .
CDR3 DNA: TGCAGTGCTAGAGGGGTTGTCTACCCCACAGATACGCAGTATTTT; CDR3 protein: CSARGVVYPTDTQYF; J gene: TRBJ2-3; clone size: .; V gene: TRBV20-1; D gene: .
CDR3 DNA: TGTGCCACCAGCAGGATTAGAGGAGAGACCCAGTACTTC; CDR3 protein: CATSRIRGETQYF; J gene: TRBJ2-5; clone size: many; V gene: TRBV15; D gene: .
CDR3 DNA: TGTGCCAGCAGCTCAGCCCCTCGGAAATATGCGGGAGGGTTGGCAGATACGCAGTATTTT; CDR3 protein: CASSSAPRKYAGGLADTQYF; J gene: TRBJ2-3; clone size: .; V gene: TRBV7-2; D gene: TRBD2
CDR3 DNA: TGTGCCAGCAGCGCATTGGGGTCCTCCTACAATGAGCAGTTCTTC; CDR3 protein: CASSALGSSYNEQFF; J gene: TRBJ2-1; clone size: few; V gene: TRBV6-6; D gene: .
CDR3 DNA: TGTGCCAGCAGTGAAGTGCAGGGGTTTCTGACAGATACGCAGTATTTT; CDR3 protein: CASSEVQGFLTDTQYF; J gene: TRBJ2-3; clone size: .; V gene: TRBV6-1; D gene: .
CDR3 DNA: TGTGCCAGCAGCGTAGGACTAGCGACGTACAATGAGCAGTTCTTC; CDR3 protein: CASSVGLATYNEQFF; J gene: TRBJ2-1; clone size: few; V gene: TRBV9; D gene: TRBD2
CDR3 DNA: TGTGCCAGCAGTGATTCCCTGACAGGGGGGAATTCACCCCTCCACTTT; CDR3 protein: CASSDSLTGGNSPLHF; J gene: TRBJ1-6; clone size: .; V gene: TRBV6-6; D gene: TRBD1
CDR3 DNA: TGTGCCAGCAGTGCTGCGGCCCACACAGATACGCAGTATTTT; CDR3 protein: CASSAAAHTDTQYF; J gene: TRBJ2-3; clone size: .; V gene: TRBV2; D gene: .
CDR3 DNA: TGCAGCGGCGATGCTTTGGCAGGGAACTATGGCTACACCTTC; CDR3 protein: CSGDALAGNYGYTF; J gene: TRBJ1-2; clone size: few; V gene: TRBV29-1; D gene: .
CDR3 DNA: TGCAGTGCCATACAGGGGGTCAACTATGGCTACACCTTC; CDR3 protein: CSAIQGVNYGYTF; J gene: TRBJ1-2; clone size: .; V gene: TRBV20-1; D gene: TRBD1